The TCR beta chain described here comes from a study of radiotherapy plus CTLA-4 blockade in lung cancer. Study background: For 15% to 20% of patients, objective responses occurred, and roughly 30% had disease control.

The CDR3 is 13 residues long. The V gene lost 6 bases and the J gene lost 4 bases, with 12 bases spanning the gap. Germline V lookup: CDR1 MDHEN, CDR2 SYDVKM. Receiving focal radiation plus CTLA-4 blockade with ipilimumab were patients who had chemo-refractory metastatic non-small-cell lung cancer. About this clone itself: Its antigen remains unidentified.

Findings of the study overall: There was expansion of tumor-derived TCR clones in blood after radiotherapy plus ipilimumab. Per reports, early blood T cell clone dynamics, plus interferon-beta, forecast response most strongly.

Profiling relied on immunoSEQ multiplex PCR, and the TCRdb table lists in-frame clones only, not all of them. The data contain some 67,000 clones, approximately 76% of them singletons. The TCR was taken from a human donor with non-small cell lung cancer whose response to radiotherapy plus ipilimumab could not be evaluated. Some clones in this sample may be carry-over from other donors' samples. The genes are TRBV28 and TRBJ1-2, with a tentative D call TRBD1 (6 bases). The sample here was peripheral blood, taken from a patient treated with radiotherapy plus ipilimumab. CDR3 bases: TGTGCCAGCAGCATCGGACAGTTCTATGGCTACACCTTC. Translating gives CASSIGQFYGYTF.